This entry lists 13 T cell receptor beta chains sequenced from one sample in a study of T cells after yellow fever vaccination. Using its own MiXCR run on the 5' RACE reads, TCRdb lists one record per CDR3 protein. Here the sample spans 100,000 to 150,000 distinct CDR3 sequences, about 7% being singletons. The specimen comprised CD4+ T cells sorted from PBMCs, sampled 9 to 11 days after the first yellow fever vaccination. These receptors all come from a man between 18 and 35 years old who received the YFV17D yellow fever vaccine.

This clonotype was observed at least ten times. The chain combines TRBV20-1 with TRBJ2-1, with no clear D. Trimming took 7 bases from V and 4 from J, leaving 17 bases between them. Germline V gene data show CDR1 as DFQATT and CDR2 as SNEGSKA (reference sequence). The CDR3 sequence is 14 residues long. CDR3 region: CSVHRVGSYNEQFF. The CDR3 DNA reads as TGCAGTGTCCACCGGGTGGGTTCTTACAATGAGCAGTTCTTC.

This clonotype was observed a few times. J is TRBJ1-2 and V is TRBV20-1; D gene unclear. The V end was cut by 3 bases, the J end by 4 bases, with 12 bases between. The length of the CDR3 is 13 residues. The germline V gene encodes CDR1 DFQATT and CDR2 SNEGSKA (reference sequence). The CDR3 sequence: CSASIRPVYGYTF. In DNA form, the CDR3 reads TGCAGTGCTAGCATTAGGCCAGTCTATGGCTACACCTTC.

Details on this clonotype: This sequence may be a read error, since a much larger clone differs from it by one base. V gene TRBV5-1 combines with J gene TRBJ2-1; tentative D call: TRBD1 (5 bases). The CDR3 spans 16 residues. CDR1 is SGHRS, CDR2 YFSETQ, per germline. The CDR3 coding sequence is TGCGCCCGCAGCTCCCATCTGACAGAATCCTACAATGAGCAGTTCTTC. This translates into CARSSHLTESYNEQFF.

There are many counts of this clonotype. This chain uses TRBV18 with TRBJ2-3; weak D call: TRBD2 (5 bases). This CDR3 is built from 15 residues. The ends were cut back, 2 bases at V and 4 bases at J, with 13 bases in the middle. The germline gives CDR1 KGHSH, CDR2 LQKENI. The CDR3 here is CASSPTSGSADTQYF. The CDR3 nucleotides read TGTGCCAGCTCACCAACAAGCGGCTCCGCAGATACGCAGTATTTT.

This clonotype has ten or more counts. The chain combines TRBV6-1 with TRBJ1-6, with TRBD1 identical over 8 bases. The CDR3 has 16 residues. Germline lookup yields CDR1 MNHNS and CDR2 SASEGT. The ends lost 6 bases at V and 9 bases at J; junction bases unmatched: 13. In DNA form, the CDR3 reads TGTGCCAGCAGGGGAGGTACCCAGGGGGCGCTTTCACCCCTCCACTTT. The encoded protein is CASRGGTQGALSPLHF.

Many counts were recorded for this clonotype. The chain combines TRBV4-1 with TRBJ1-1; D not certain. The CDR3 is 15 amino acids. Germline V lookup: CDR1 MGHRA, CDR2 YSYEKL. V was shortened by 1 base and J by 1 base, with 10 bases between the two germline ends. CDR3 DNA: TGCGCCAGCAGCCAAGGTCCCAGTTCGAACACTGAAGCTTTCTTT. Translated, it gives CASSQGPSSNTEAFF.

This clonotype has ten or more counts. The V gene is TRBV18, the J gene TRBJ2-2; D not certain. From germline, CDR1 is KGHSH and CDR2 LQKENI. V lost 3 bases and J 0 bases, leaving 14 bases between the germline ends. CDR3 length: 17 residues. CDR3 nucleotides: TGTGCCAGCTCACCGTCCCTGGCCTTTCCGAACACCGGGGAGCTGTTTTTT. Its protein is CASSPSLAFPNTGELFF. Full variable domain (remainder filled in from reference TRBV18 and TRBJ2-2): NAGVMQNPRHLVRRRGQEARLRCSPMKGHSHVYWYRQLPEEGLKFMVYLQKENIIDESGMPKERFSAEFPKEGPSILRIQQVVRGDSAAYFCASSPSLAFPNTGELFFGEGSRLTVL.

This clonotype was counted ten times or more. The chain employs TRBV7-9 and TRBJ1-2; 7 bases are shared with TRBD1. Trimming cost V 0 bases and J 3 bases; bases outside gene matches: 10. CDR1 and CDR2 from the germline V gene are SEHNR and FQNEAQ (reference sequence). This CDR3 is built from 17 residues. The CDR3: CASSLANTGERYYGYTF. The CDR3 DNA follows: TGTGCCAGCAGCTTAGCGAATACAGGGGAAAGATACTATGGCTACACCTTC.

This clonotype occurred many times. This chain links TRBV7-6 with TRBJ1-1, with D unclear. The CDR3 has 13 residues. Germline loops: CDR1 SGHVS, CDR2 FNYEAQ. V lost 5 bases and J 4 bases, leaving 11 bases between the germline ends. As DNA, the CDR3 is TGTGCCAGCAGCCCACATTTCGGCACTGAAGCTTTCTTT. Translated, it gives CASSPHFGTEAFF.

This clonotype was seen many times. This chain uses TRBV24-1 with TRBJ2-1; the D gene is possibly TRBD1 (5 bases). The CDR3 runs 15 residues. Trimming shortened V by 1 base and J by 4 bases, and 10 bases separated the two germline ends. In germline, CDR1 is KGHDR, CDR2 SFDVKD. CDR3 nucleotides: TGTGCCACCAGTGATTTACAGGAAAGATACAATGAGCAGTTCTTC. Its protein is CATSDLQERYNEQFF.

A few counts support this clonotype. V is TRBV20-1 and J is TRBJ1-2, with 7 bases matching TRBD1. The trim removed 2 bases at V and 4 bases at J, leaving 16 bases unmatched. Germline V gene sequence: CDR1 DFQATT, CDR2 SNEGSKA (reference sequence). This CDR3 has 17 amino acids. The chain's CDR3 is CSARRPQWAGGGYGYTF. DNA for the CDR3: TGCAGTGCTAGACGACCGCAGTGGGCAGGGGGAGGCTATGGCTACACCTTC.

This clonotype was counted many times. The V and J genes are TRBV5-1 and TRBJ1-5; TRBD1 is a possible D gene (6 bases). Germline V gives CDR1 SGHRS, CDR2 YFSETQ. This CDR3 is built from 14 residues. Between the trimmed V and J ends, which lost 4 bases and 4 bases, there was a span of 12 bases. CDR3 in DNA: TGCGCCAGCAGCAGCAGGGGTGGAAATCAGCCCCAGCATTTT. The encoded protein is CASSSRGGNQPQHF.

This clonotype was observed at least ten times. The chain uses TRBV7-9 and TRBJ2-5; no clear D. Germline CDR1 reads SEHNR; CDR2 reads FQNEAQ (reference sequence). The CDR3 loop spans 14 amino acids. V was pared by 4 bases and J by 0 bases, with 9 bases between. CDR3 coding DNA: TGTGCCAGCAGCTCGAGGACGTACCAAGAGACCCAGTACTTC. Amino acid sequence: CASSSRTYQETQYF.